Each of the 6 T cell receptor beta chains below was sequenced from the same sample in a study of OX40 agonist ivuxolimab in advanced cancers. The table came from immunoSEQ multiplex PCR; TCRdb's copy has only in-frame clones and leaves some out. The table lists more than 15,000 clones, almost 85% of them singletons. This specimen consisted of CD4+ or CD8+ T cells sorted from blood, obtained in a trial of the OX40 agonist ivuxolimab. The receptors were sampled from an adult with an advanced solid tumor such as melanoma, head and neck, liver or kidney cancer.

The chain has TRBV7-8 and TRBJ2-7; possible D gene TRBD2, 5 bases. V lost 5 bases to trimming and J lost 0 bases, with 14 bases between them. CDR1 is SGHVS, CDR2 FQNEAQ, per germline. The CDR3 loop spans 15 amino acids. The CDR3 region is CASSQEAFLSYEQYF. The CDR3 DNA follows: TGTGCCAGCAGCCAGGAGGCGTTTCTCTCCTACGAGCAGTACTTC.

This sequence joins TRBV13 and TRBJ2-1; unclear D gene. This CDR3 is 17 amino acids long. The V end was cut by 5 bases, the J end by 0 bases, with 17 bases between. Germline lookup yields CDR1 PRHDT and CDR2 FYEKMQ (reference sequence). The CDR3 sequence is CASSGPTAMSSYNEQFF. CDR3 nucleotides: TGTGCCAGCAGCGGACCCACCGCCATGAGCTCCTACAATGAGCAGTTCTTC.

The chain combines TRBV5-6 with TRBJ2-1; 10 bases line up with TRBD2. CDR1 is SGHDT and CDR2 is YYEEEE in the germline V gene. This CDR3 spans 15 amino acids. V shed 3 bases and J 10 bases; nucleotides not matched to a gene: 10. CDR3: CASSYSGRFPLEQFF. The CDR3 nucleotides are TGTGCCAGCAGCTATAGCGGGAGGTTCCCTTTAGAGCAGTTCTTC.

The chain carries TRBV7-9 and TRBJ1-2; 8 bases are a match to TRBD1. The V and J ends lost 1 base and 4 bases, in that order; junction bases with no gene match: 11. Germline assignment: CDR1 SEHNR and CDR2 FQNEAQ (reference sequence). The CDR3 consists of 17 residues. Written as DNA, the CDR3 is TGTGCCAGCAGCTTAGGCCCCTCGACAGGGGCGTCCTATGGCTACACCTTC. Translating it yields CASSLGPSTGASYGYTF.

The chain couples TRBV2 to TRBJ2-5; 10 nucleotides align to TRBD2. The junction had 6 bases not matched to a gene; V was cut back by 1 base and J by 4 bases. This CDR3 contains 16 residues. The germline gives CDR1 SNHLY, CDR2 FYNNEI. The CDR3 DNA is TGTGCCAGCAGTGAAGAGCGGGGGGGCCCGAGAGAGACCCAGTACTTC. Amino acids: CASSEERGGPRETQYF. Full variable domain (missing parts from reference TRBV2 and TRBJ2-5): EPEVTQTPSHQVTQMGQEVILRCVPISNHLYFYWYRQILGQKVEFLVSFYNNEISEKSEIFDDQFSVERPDGSNFTLKIRSTKLEDSAMYFCASSEERGGPRETQYFGPGTRLLVL.

The J gene is TRBJ2-1, the V gene TRBV4-1; D is unresolved. V dropped 1 base and J dropped 4 bases, with 11 bases sitting between them. From germline, CDR1 is MGHRA and CDR2 YSYEKL. CDR3 size: 15 residues. DNA of the CDR3: TGCGCCAGCAGCCAAGGGGCGGAAGGGTACAATGAGCAGTTCTTC. It encodes CASSQGAEGYNEQFF.